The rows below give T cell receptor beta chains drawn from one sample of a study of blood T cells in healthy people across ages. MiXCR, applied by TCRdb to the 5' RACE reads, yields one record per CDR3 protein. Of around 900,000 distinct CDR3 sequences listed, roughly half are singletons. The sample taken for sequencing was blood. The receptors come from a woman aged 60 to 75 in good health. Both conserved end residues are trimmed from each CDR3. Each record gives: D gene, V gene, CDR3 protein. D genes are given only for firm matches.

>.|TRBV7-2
ASSSRKSQETQY
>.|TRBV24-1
ATSDLRNNEQY
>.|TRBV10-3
AISESGVGANVLT
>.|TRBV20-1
SATPGRYEQY
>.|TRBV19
ASSNEILAKNIQY
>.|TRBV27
ASARELGPYEQY
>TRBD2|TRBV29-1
SAGTSSGANVLT
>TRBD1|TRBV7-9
ASSSVDRVWGEQY
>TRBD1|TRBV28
ASSGSGQGISPLH
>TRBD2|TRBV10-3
AAASGSSTDTQY
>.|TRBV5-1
ASSLNLEETQY
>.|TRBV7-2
ASSLDRRTDTQY
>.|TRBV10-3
AISEEGITDTQY
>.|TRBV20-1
SASTGGAIPHEQY
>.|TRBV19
ASSPGVDENEQF
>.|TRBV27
ASSGISDYLETQY
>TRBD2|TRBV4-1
ASSRTSSGISHREQY
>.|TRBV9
ASSVFGAGPDTQY
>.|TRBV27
ASSLITSLREDTQY
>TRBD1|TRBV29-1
SVEGDRLYEQY
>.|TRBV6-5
ASSSGLRLLNEQF
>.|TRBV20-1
SASFQGWEQF
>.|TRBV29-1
SVEDGQRLNIQY
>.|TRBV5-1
ASSSDRREYNEQF
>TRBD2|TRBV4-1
ASSQDASAGGNEQF
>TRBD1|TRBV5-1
ASSTGQSNQPQH
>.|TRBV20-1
SATLPRGSSYEQY
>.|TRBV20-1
SARARVSYSPLH
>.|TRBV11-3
ASSLGGTAQTQY
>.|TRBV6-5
AGRRHPDYEQY
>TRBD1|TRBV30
AWRQGATGANVLT
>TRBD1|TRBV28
ASRLDRAPRTDTQY
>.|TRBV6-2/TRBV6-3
ASSSLAYIQETQY
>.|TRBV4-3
ASSQRGIAEAF
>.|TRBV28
ASSLSGGYRNEQF
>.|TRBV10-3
AISGSGSGGYT